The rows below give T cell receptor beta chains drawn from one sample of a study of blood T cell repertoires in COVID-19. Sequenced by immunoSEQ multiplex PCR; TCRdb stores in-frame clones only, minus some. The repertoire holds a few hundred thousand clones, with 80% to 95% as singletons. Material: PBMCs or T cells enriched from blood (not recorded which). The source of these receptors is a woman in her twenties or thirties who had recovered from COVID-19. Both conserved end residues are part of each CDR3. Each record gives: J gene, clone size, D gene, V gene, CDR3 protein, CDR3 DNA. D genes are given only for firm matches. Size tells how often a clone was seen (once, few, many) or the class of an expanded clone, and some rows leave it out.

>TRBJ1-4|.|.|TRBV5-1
CASSLGVNEKLFF
TGCGCCAGCAGCTTGGGTGTAAATGAAAAACTGTTTTTT
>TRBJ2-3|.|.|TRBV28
CASSFTQDTTDTQYF
TGTGCCAGCAGTTTCACCCAGGACACCACAGATACGCAGTATTTT
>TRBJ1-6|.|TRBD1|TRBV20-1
CSASRGQGDSPLHF
TGCAGTGCCAGTCGGGGACAGGGGGATTCACCCCTCCACTTT
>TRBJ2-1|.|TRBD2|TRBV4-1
CASSRGGRSYNEQFF
TGCGCCAGCAGCCGCGGCGGGAGGAGCTACAATGAGCAGTTCTTC
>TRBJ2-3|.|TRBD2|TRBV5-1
CASSLAPSGQNTQYF
TGCGCCAGCAGCTTGGCGCCTAGCGGGCAGAATACGCAGTATTTT
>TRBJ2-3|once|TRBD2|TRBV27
CASSLGTSGPGPTDTQYF
TGTGCCAGCAGTTTAGGGACTAGCGGACCGGGCCCCACAGATACGCAGTATTTT
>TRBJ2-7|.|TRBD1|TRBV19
CASSPGQGSWYF
TGTGCCAGTAGCCCCGGACAGGGAAGTTGGTACTTC
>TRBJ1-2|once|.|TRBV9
CASSVATTGGGYTF
TGTGCCAGCAGCGTAGCTACGACAGGCGGGGGCTACACCTTC
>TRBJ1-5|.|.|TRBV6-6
CASSLGEVNQPQHF
TGTGCCAGCAGCCTCGGCGAGGTCAATCAGCCCCAGCATTTT
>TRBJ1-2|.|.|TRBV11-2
CASSLGGRVGYTF
TGTGCCAGCAGCTTGGGGGGGCGGGTCGGCTACACCTTC